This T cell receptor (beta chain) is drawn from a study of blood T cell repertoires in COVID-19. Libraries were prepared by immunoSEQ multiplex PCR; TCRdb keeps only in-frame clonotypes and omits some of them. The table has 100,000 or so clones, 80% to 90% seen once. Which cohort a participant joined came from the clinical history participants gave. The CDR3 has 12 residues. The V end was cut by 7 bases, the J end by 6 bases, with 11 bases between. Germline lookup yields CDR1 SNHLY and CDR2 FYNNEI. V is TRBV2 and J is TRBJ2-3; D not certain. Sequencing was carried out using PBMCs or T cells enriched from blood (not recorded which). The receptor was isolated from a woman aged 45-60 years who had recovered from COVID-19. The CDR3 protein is CASTPLRDTQYF. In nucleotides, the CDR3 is TGTGCCAGCACCCCCTTGAGGGATACGCAGTATTTT.